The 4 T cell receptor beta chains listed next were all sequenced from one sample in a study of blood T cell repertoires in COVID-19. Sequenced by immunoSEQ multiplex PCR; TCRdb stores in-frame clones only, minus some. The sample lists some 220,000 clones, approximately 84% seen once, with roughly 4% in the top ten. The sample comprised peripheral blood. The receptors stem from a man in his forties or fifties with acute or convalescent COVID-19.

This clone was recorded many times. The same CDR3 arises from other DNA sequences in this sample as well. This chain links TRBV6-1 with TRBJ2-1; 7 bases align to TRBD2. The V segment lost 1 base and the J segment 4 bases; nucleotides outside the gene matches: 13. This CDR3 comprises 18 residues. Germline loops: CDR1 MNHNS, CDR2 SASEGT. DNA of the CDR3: TGTGCCAGCAGTGAAGAAGTTTGGCTAGCGGAGAAGTACAATGAGCAGTTCTTC. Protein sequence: CASSEEVWLAEKYNEQFF.

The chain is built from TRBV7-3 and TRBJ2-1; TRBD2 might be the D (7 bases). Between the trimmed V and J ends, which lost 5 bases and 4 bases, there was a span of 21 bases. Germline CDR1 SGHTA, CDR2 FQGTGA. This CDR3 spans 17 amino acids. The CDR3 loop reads CASSLHPRGGAYNEQFF. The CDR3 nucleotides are TGTGCCAGCAGCCTCCACCCTCGCGGGGGCGCTTACAATGAGCAGTTCTTC.

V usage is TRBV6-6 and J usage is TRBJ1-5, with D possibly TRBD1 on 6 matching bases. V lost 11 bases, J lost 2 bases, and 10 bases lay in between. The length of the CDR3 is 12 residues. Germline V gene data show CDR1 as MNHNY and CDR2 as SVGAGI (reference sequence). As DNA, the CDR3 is TGTGCCGGAAGACAGGGCAATCAGCCCCAGCATTTT. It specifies CAGRQGNQPQHF.

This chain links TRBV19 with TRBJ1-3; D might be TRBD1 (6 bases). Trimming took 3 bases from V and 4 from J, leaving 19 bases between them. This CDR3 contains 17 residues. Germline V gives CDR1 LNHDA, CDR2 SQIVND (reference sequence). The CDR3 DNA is TGTGCCAGTAGTATTTTTATTATGGGGGCTCCCGGAAACACCATATATTTT. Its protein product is CASSIFIMGAPGNTIYF.